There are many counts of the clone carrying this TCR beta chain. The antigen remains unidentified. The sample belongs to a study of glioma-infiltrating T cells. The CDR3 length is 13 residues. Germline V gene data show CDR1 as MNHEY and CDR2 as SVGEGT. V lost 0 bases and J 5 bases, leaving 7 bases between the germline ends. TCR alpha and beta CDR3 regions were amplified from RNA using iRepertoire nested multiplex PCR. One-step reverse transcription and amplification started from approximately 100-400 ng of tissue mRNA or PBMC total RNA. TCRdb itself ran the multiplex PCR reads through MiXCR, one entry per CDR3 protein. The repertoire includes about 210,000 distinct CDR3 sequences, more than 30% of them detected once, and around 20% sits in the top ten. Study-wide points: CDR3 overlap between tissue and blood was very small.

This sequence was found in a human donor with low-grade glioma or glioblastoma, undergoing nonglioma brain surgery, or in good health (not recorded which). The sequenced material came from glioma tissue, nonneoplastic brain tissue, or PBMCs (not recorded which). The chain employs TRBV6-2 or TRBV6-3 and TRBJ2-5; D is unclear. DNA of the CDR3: TGTGCCAGCAGTTACTCGATGGGGGAGACCCAGTACTTC. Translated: CASSYSMGETQYF.